What follows are 7 T cell receptor beta chains derived from one specimen sequenced in a study of identical twins. MiXCR, applied by TCRdb to the 5' RACE reads, yields one record per CDR3 protein. The sample holds some 1,600,000 distinct CDR3 sequences; about 32% are singletons and the top ten take under 0.35%. Material for sequencing was cord blood. The receptors stem from a newborn girl in good health.

The chain couples TRBV2 to TRBJ2-3; D is uncertain. With 7 bases removed from V and 1 base from J, the gap between germline ends came to 6 bases. This CDR3 comprises 12 residues. Germline V gene lookup returns CDR1 SNHLY and CDR2 FYNNEI. Here the CDR3 reads CASTLRTDTQYF. The CDR3 nucleotides are TGTGCCAGCACCCTACGCACAGATACGCAGTATTTT.

The chain carries TRBV12-3 or TRBV12-4 and TRBJ2-5; D might be TRBD1 or TRBD2, each matching 5 bases. This CDR3 region has 15 residues. The ends were cut back, 2 bases at V and 2 bases at J, with 12 bases in the middle. The CDR3 reads CASSLWGTGQETQYF. The CDR3 nucleotides read TGTGCCAGCAGTTTATGGGGGACGGGACAAGAGACCCAGTACTTC.

This clonotype was detected ten times or more. The chain recombines TRBV11-2 with TRBJ2-7; no clear D. Trimming shortened V by 5 bases and J by 0 bases, and 14 bases separated the two germline ends. CDR1 SGHAT and CDR2 FQNNGV come from the germline V gene. This CDR3 is built from 15 residues. In DNA, the CDR3 is TGTGCCAGCAGCCCCTTATGGGGAAGCTCCTACGAGCAGTACTTC. Protein product: CASSPLWGSSYEQYF.

This CDR3 reads CAWSVLTGANYNEQFF. The DNA for the CDR3 is TGTGCCTGGAGTGTACTGACAGGGGCCAACTACAATGAGCAGTTCTTC. The chain couples TRBV30 to TRBJ2-1; 8 nucleotides match TRBD1. The CDR3 spans 16 residues. Trimming removed 0 bases from V and 3 bases from J; junction bases left unmatched: 7. Germline V gene lookup returns CDR1 GTSNPN and CDR2 SVGIG (reference sequence).

The chain combines TRBV28 with TRBJ2-7; no firm D call. CDR3 length: 13 amino acids. V was cut by 6 bases and J by 2 bases, with 11 bases left in between. CDR1 MDHEN and CDR2 SYDVKM come from the germline V gene. CDR3 region: CASRPPIPYEQYF. The DNA of the CDR3 is TGTGCCAGCAGACCTCCGATCCCCTACGAGCAGTACTTC.

The chain employs TRBV20-1 and TRBJ2-2; TRBD1 aligns across 8 bases. The CDR3 loop spans 15 amino acids. Germline CDR1 DFQATT, CDR2 SNEGSKA (reference sequence). V shed 2 bases, J shed 0 bases, and the junction held 2 bases outside the gene matches. CDR3 sequence reads: CSARLTGANTGELFF. The DNA for the CDR3 is TGCAGTGCTAGACTGACAGGGGCGAACACCGGGGAGCTGTTTTTT.

There are many counts of this clonotype. DNA for the CDR3: TGTGCCAGCAGTTCAACTAGCGGGGGGGCCTACGAGCAGTACTTC. Translation gives CASSSTSGGAYEQYF. The chain has TRBV7-2 and TRBJ2-7, with 13 bases that match TRBD2. The J segment lost 2 bases and the V segment lost 6 bases, leaving 4 bases of the junction unmatched. Per germline, CDR1 SGHTA and CDR2 FQGNSA. There are 15 residues in the CDR3.